The rows below give T cell receptor beta chains drawn from one sample of a study of blood T cell repertoires in COVID-19. Sequenced by immunoSEQ multiplex PCR; TCRdb stores in-frame clones only, minus some. The data show about 400,000 clones, with approximately 88% seen just once and roughly 2% held by the top ten. Sequencing was done on a sample of PBMCs or T cells enriched from blood (not recorded which). The source is a woman between 35 and 50 years old with acute COVID-19. Each CDR3 is given with its conserved first and last residue. Fields, in order: J gene, V gene, clone size, D gene, CDR3 protein, CDR3 DNA. D genes are given only for firm matches. Not every row has a clone size; where given, it reads once, few, many or a size class.

>TRBJ1-6|TRBV11-2|.|.
CASSWWLGGGTNSPLHF
TGTGCCAGCAGTTGGTGGCTAGGGGGGGGGACTAATTCACCCCTCCACTTT
>TRBJ2-1|TRBV4-2|.|TRBD1
CASSQGGLGGRQGTNEQFF
TGTGCCAGCAGCCAAGGCGGTTTAGGAGGACGACAGGGCACAAATGAGCAGTTCTTC
>TRBJ2-7|TRBV5-1|.|TRBD1
CASSPGQVISYEQYF
TGCGCCAGCAGCCCGGGACAGGTCATCTCCTACGAGCAGTACTTC
>TRBJ1-2|TRBV19|.|TRBD1
CASSSRQGGGGGYTF
TGTGCCAGTAGTTCAAGACAGGGAGGAGGAGGTGGCTACACCTTC
>TRBJ2-7|TRBV7-2|.|TRBD2
CASTPGGSIDYEQYF
TGTGCCAGCACCCCGGGGGGGTCTATAGACTACGAGCAGTACTTC
>TRBJ2-7|TRBV19|.|TRBD2
CASSPPGTSKHEQYF
TGTGCCAGTAGTCCTCCGGGGACTAGTAAACACGAGCAGTACTTC
>TRBJ1-2|TRBV6-6|.|TRBD1
CASSPSIGRGLGYGYTF
TGTGCCAGCAGTCCCTCGATTGGCAGGGGGCTCGGCTATGGCTACACCTTC
>TRBJ2-5|TRBV11-2|.|TRBD2
CASSLDLPSGGAYETQYF
TGTGCCAGCAGCTTAGATCTGCCTAGCGGGGGGGCCTATGAGACCCAGTACTTC
>TRBJ1-5|TRBV2|once|.
CASRGLGGTNQPQHF
TGTGCCAGCAGGGGGCTTGGGGGGACGAATCAGCCCCAGCATTTT
>TRBJ1-4|TRBV4-2|.|.
CASSPRAATNEKLFF
TGTGCCAGCAGCCCGCGGGCAGCAACTAATGAAAAACTGTTTTTT
>TRBJ2-7|TRBV3-1/TRBV3-2|once|.
CASSQDRWGVSATEQYF
TGTGCCAGCAGCCAAGACCGATGGGGGGTTAGCGCCACCGAGCAGTACTTC
>TRBJ1-2|TRBV28|.|.
CASSLAGSYGYTF
TGTGCCAGCAGTTTGGCAGGAAGCTATGGCTACACCTTC
>TRBJ2-6|TRBV6-2/TRBV6-3|.|TRBD2
CASSLGLAGGIPSGANVLTF
TGTGCCAGCAGCCTTGGACTAGCGGGGGGAATCCCTTCTGGGGCCAACGTCCTGACTTTC
>TRBJ2-7|TRBV5-1|.|.
CASSLRIPGLRSSYEQYF
TGCGCCAGCAGCTTACGTATACCGGGACTTCGGAGCTCCTACGAGCAGTACTTC
>TRBJ1-1|TRBV11-2|.|.
CASSFVEATEAFF
TGTGCCAGCAGCTTCGTCGAGGCCACTGAAGCTTTCTTT
>TRBJ1-1|TRBV5-4|.|TRBD1
CASSKGQGSTEAFF
TGTGCCAGCAGCAAGGGACAGGGCTCCACTGAAGCTTTCTTT
>TRBJ1-2|TRBV15|.|.
CATSRELVDGYTF
TGTGCCACCAGCAGAGAGCTGGTAGATGGCTACACCTTC
>TRBJ2-5|TRBV9|.|TRBD1
CASSGTGVVGETQYF
TGTGCCAGCAGCGGGACAGGGGTCGTGGGAGAGACCCAGTACTTC
>TRBJ2-3|TRBV6-1|.|TRBD2
CASSDGRGAVTQYF
TGTGCCAGCAGTGACGGGCGGGGGGCGGTTACGCAGTATTTT
>TRBJ1-2|TRBV30|.|.
CAWSAGEGYTF
TGTGCCTGGAGTGCGGGGGAAGGCTACACCTTC
>TRBJ1-1|TRBV20-1|.|.
CSASLTNIPSEAFF
TGCAGTGCTAGTCTAACTAATATTCCCTCTGAAGCTTTCTTT
>TRBJ1-6|TRBV2|.|TRBD1
CASSGDRGNSPLHF
TGTGCCAGCAGTGGGGACAGGGGGAATTCACCCCTCCACTTT
>TRBJ2-5|TRBV6-5|.|.
CASSLQGSETQYF
TGTGCCAGCAGTCTCCAGGGAAGCGAGACCCAGTACTTC
>TRBJ1-5|TRBV19|.|.
CASSMGTRNQPQHF
TGTGCCAGTAGTATGGGGACACGTAATCAGCCCCAGCATTTT
>TRBJ1-5|TRBV5-1|.|.
CASSAASNQPQHF
TGCGCCAGCAGCGCGGCTAGCAATCAGCCCCAGCATTTT
>TRBJ1-4|TRBV7-2|few|TRBD1
CASSLSPTGGSEKLFF
TGTGCCAGCAGCTTATCCCCTACAGGGGGCAGTGAAAAACTGTTTTTT
>TRBJ2-7|TRBV19|.|.
CASSWSGGSSYEQYF
TGTGCCAGCTCTTGGAGCGGCGGTAGCTCCTACGAGCAGTACTTC
>TRBJ2-2|TRBV11-2|.|.
CASSVRRLLLNTGELFF
TGTGCCAGCAGCGTACGACGACTGCTACTTAACACCGGGGAGCTGTTTTTT
>TRBJ1-3|TRBV27|few|.
CASSLSRGYGNTIYF
TGTGCCAGCAGTTTATCGCGGGGCTATGGAAACACCATATATTTT
>TRBJ1-1|TRBV6-5|.|.
CASSSSHREKHTEAFF
TGTGCCAGCAGTTCTTCCCACAGGGAAAAGCACACTGAAGCTTTCTTT
>TRBJ1-1|TRBV3-1/TRBV3-2|.|.
CASSQDARGTEAFF
TGTGCCAGCAGCCAAGATGCAAGAGGCACTGAAGCTTTCTTT
>TRBJ1-1|TRBV7-6|.|TRBD1
CASSLAQGAVGTEAFF
TGTGCCAGCAGCTTAGCTCAGGGGGCGGTAGGCACTGAAGCTTTCTTT
>TRBJ1-2|TRBV30|.|TRBD1
CAWDRGRGYTF
TGTGCCTGGGACAGGGGTCGGGGCTACACCTTC
>TRBJ2-1|TRBV5-1|few|TRBD2
CASSLSGDSYNEQFF
TGCGCCAGCAGCTTGAGCGGGGACTCCTACAATGAGCAGTTCTTC
>TRBJ2-3|TRBV4-1|.|TRBD2
CASSQTSGGAYSDTQYF
TGCGCCAGCAGCCAAACTAGCGGGGGGGCGTATTCAGATACGCAGTATTTT
>TRBJ2-3|TRBV4-1|.|TRBD2
CASSRGLAGVTDTQYF
TGCGCCAGCAGCCGTGGACTAGCGGGGGTCACAGATACGCAGTATTTT
>TRBJ1-6|TRBV11-2|.|.
CASRWGRGRNSPLHF
TGTGCCAGCAGGTGGGGCAGGGGAAGGAATTCACCCCTCCACTTT
>TRBJ2-7|TRBV5-1|.|.
CASSLTRDSSYEQYF
TGCGCCAGCAGCTTGACCCGGGACTCCTCCTACGAGCAGTACTTC
>TRBJ2-1|TRBV7-6|.|.
CASSLGQGMGISYNEQFF
TGTGCCAGCAGCTTAGGTCAGGGTATGGGGATTTCCTACAATGAGCAGTTCTTC
>TRBJ2-7|TRBV7-6|.|.
CASSLDTGQSSEQYF
TGTGCCAGCAGCTTAGATACAGGCCAGTCCTCCGAGCAGTACTTC
>TRBJ1-2|TRBV19|.|TRBD1
CASSTDDRVANYGYTF
TGTGCCAGTAGTACAGATGACAGGGTAGCTAACTATGGCTACACCTTC
>TRBJ1-5|TRBV6-5|.|TRBD1
CASSSNRGGDQPQHF
TGTGCCAGCAGTTCCAACAGGGGCGGGGATCAGCCCCAGCATTTT
>TRBJ2-1|TRBV5-1|.|TRBD1
CASRADRGRSNEQFF
TGCGCCAGCAGGGCCGACAGGGGGCGTAGTAATGAGCAGTTCTTC
>TRBJ1-1|TRBV21-1|once|.
CASSKVGDGKNTEAFF
TGTGCCAGCAGCAAAGTGGGCGACGGGAAGAACACTGAAGCTTTCTTT
>TRBJ2-2|TRBV7-9|.|TRBD1
CASSVLGQGAFGELFF
TGTGCCAGCAGCGTGCTGGGACAGGGGGCTTTTGGGGAGCTGTTTTTT
>TRBJ1-6|TRBV27|.|TRBD1
CASSWTGDSPLHF
TGTGCCAGCAGTTGGACAGGGGATTCACCCCTCCACTTT